This TCR beta chain comes out of a study of cytomegalovirus exposure and HLA in healthy donors. Study-level information: The roughly 120 validation repertoires used the same platform as the 550 to 800 first-cohort repertoires (as reported by a later analysis).

This clone has just a few counts. One end of the junction does not line up with germline, which may come from a read error. The approximately 130-subject validation cohort, separate from the approximately 630-subject first cohort, included the donors. This CDR3 is built from 12 residues. Germline loops: CDR1 MNHEY, CDR2 SVGAGI. Sequenced by immunoSEQ multiplex PCR; TCRdb stores in-frame clones only, minus some. This sample has about 130,000 clones, with about 91% found just once. The sequenced material came from PBMCs. The chain is built from TRBV6-5 and TRBJ2-7; 7 bases line up with TRBD1. The TCR sequence derives from a woman between 18 and 30 years old in good health and CMV-seronegative. Written as DNA, the CDR3 is TGTGCCACCAGTAGACAGGGCTACGAGCAGTACTTC. This translates into CATSRQGYEQYF.